This T cell receptor beta chain was documented in a study of blood T cells in healthy people across ages. PCR was performed a second time for about 6 to 11 cycles using a sample-barcoded 5' primer and a J-beta primer mix. TCRdb called the 5' RACE reads again in MiXCR, with one record for every CDR3 protein. The table lists approximately 670,000 distinct CDR3 sequences, 35% to 50% of them singletons, with around 30% in the top ten. In regard to this clonotype: Its specificity is not known.

Study-level findings and limits: Higher naive T cell percentage went strongly together with higher TCR beta diversity.

Sequencing used blood. The TCR was taken from a man at least 80 years old in good health.

Here the CDR3 DNA reads TGTGCCAGCAGTCTCCTGGACAGGGGGCCCGGGGAGCTGTTTTTT. The encoded protein is CASSLLDRGPGELFF. The chain joins TRBV12-3 or TRBV12-4 to TRBJ2-2; 11 bases align to TRBD1. The CDR3 extends over 15 amino acids. The trim removed 5 bases at V and 6 bases at J, leaving 5 bases unmatched.